The entry below describes one T cell receptor (beta chain). Antigen: not known. The sample belongs to a study of cytomegalovirus exposure and HLA in healthy donors. General study results and limits: Later, an analysis found that common viral pathogens appeared to be linked with several of the most significant clusters. Across HLA loci, a later analysis found differing TCR association rates, with DRB1 most and HLA-C fewest. The analysis excluded some indistinguishable V segments, including TRBV6-2 and TRBV6-3.

Healthy individuals who donated bone marrow served as the donors. Germline V gene data show CDR1 as MDHEN and CDR2 as SYDVKM. V was trimmed by 8 bases and J by 12 bases, leaving 11 bases between them. CDR3 size: 10 residues. 13 Jbeta primers and 60 Vbeta primers were used for the PCR. Data came from immunoSEQ multiplex PCR; TCRdb stores just in-frame clones and leaves some out. In the table there are about 130,000 clones, roughly 80% of which are singletons. This TCR was recovered from a man under 40 in good health and CMV-seropositive. This chain uses TRBV28 with TRBJ2-1; perhaps TRBD2 as D (6 bases). The sequenced material came from PBMCs. The CDR3 is CASGTWGQFF. The CDR3 DNA follows: TGTGCCAGCGGGACTTGGGGGCAGTTCTTC.